This record covers a single T cell receptor beta chain. Its antigen is as yet unknown. Compared with germline, one end of the junction differs, possibly owing to a read error. This sample was taken from a study of molecular identifiers for immune sequencing clone quantification. Study at large: Replicate RNA came from 20,000 or 100,000 naive CD8 cells and was split five ways, and four parts were sequenced. Findings of the study overall: Under 1% of molecules in naive cells, but over 99% of effector molecules, belonged to clones above 20 RNA copies.

The authors built bulk TCR libraries by previously described methods with listed TCR primers. Via MiXCR, TCRdb re-called the PCR reads, giving one row per CDR3 protein. The sample has 85,000 to 120,000 distinct CDR3 sequences, 30% to 45% seen once. CD8+CD4-CCR7+CD45RA+ sorting gave the naive CD8 T cells. Per germline, CDR1 MGHRA and CDR2 YSYEKL. This CDR3 has 13 residues. Sequenced input: naive CD8+ T cells from blood, with Jurkat cell RNA spiked in. Subset: FACS-sorted CD8+CD4-CCR7+CD45RA+ naive T cells. This clonotype originated in a human donor in good health. Some libraries in this study had Jurkat cell RNA spiked in. V and J are TRBV4-1 and TRBJ2-2; D may be TRBD1 or TRBD2 (5 bases each). CDR3 DNA: TGCGCCACCGGGACCACCAACACCGGGGAGCTGTATTTT. Translation gives CATGTTNTGELYF.